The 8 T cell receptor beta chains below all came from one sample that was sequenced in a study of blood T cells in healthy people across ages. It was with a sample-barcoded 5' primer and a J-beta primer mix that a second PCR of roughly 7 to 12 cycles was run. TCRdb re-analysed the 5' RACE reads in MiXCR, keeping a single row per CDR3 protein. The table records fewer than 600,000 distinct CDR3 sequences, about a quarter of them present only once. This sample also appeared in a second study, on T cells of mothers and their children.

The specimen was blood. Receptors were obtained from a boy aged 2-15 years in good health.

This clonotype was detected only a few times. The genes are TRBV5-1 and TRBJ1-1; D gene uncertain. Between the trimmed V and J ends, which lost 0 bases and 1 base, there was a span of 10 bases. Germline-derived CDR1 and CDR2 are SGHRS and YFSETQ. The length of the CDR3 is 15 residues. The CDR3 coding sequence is TGCGCCAGCAGCTTGGCGGTGGTTCAGAACACTGAAGCTTTCTTT. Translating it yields CASSLAVVQNTEAFF. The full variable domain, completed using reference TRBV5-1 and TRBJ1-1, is KAGVTQTPRYLIKTRGQQVTLSCSPISGHRSVSWYQQTPGQGLQFLFEYFSETQRNKGNFPGRFSGRQFSNSRSEMNVSTLELGDSALYLCASSLAVVQNTEAFFGQGTRLTVV.

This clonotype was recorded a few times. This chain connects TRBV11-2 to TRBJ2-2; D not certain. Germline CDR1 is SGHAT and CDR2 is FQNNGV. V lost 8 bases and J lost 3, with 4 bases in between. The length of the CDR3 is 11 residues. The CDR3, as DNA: TGTGCCAGCGGACACACCGGGGAGCTGTTTTTT. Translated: CASGHTGELFF. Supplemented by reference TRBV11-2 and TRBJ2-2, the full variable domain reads EAGVAQSPRYKIIEKRQSVAFWCNPISGHATLYWYQQILGQGPKLLIQFQNNGVVDDSQLPKDRFSAERLKGVDSTLKIQPAKLEDSAVYLCASGHTGELFFGEGSRLTVL.

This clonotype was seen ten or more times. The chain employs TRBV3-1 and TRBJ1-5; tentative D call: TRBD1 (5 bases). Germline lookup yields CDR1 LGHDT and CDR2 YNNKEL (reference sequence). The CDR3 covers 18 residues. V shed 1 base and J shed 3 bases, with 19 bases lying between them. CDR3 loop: CASSQVTPSRQHNQPQHF. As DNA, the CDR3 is TGTGCCAGCAGCCAAGTCACCCCCTCACGACAGCACAATCAGCCCCAGCATTTT.

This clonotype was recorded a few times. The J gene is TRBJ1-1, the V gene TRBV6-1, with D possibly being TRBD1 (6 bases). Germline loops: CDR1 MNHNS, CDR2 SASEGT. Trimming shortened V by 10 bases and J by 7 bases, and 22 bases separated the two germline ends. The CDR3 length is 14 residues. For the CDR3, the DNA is TGTGCCACCAAGAGGGGGGGCTTCATCCGTGAAGCTTTCTTT. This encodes CATKRGGFIREAFF.

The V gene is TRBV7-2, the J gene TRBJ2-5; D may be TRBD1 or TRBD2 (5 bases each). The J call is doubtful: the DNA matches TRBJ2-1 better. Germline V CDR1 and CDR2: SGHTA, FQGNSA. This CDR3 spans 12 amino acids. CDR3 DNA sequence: TGTGCCAGCAGCCGAATCCGGGACGAGCAGTTCTTC. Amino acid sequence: CASSRIRDEQFF.

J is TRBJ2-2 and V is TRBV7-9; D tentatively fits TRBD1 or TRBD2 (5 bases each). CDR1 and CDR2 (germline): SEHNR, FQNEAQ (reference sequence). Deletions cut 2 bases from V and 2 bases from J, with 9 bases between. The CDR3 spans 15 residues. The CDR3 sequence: CASSLPGGNTGELFF. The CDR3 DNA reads TGTGCCAGCAGCTTACCTGGGGGAAACACCGGGGAGCTGTTTTTT.

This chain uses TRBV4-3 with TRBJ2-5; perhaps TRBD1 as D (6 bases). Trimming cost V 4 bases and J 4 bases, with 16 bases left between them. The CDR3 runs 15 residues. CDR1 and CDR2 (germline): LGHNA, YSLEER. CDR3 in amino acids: CASSPSSGTSETQYF. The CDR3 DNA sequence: TGCGCCAGCAGCCCGTCATCCGGGACATCAGAGACCCAGTACTTC.

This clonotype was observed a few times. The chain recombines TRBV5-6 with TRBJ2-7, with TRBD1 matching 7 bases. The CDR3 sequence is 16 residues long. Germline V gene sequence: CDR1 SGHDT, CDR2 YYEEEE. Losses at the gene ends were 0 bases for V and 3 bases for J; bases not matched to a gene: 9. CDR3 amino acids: CASSLVGTDLSYEQYF. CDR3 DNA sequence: TGTGCCAGCAGCTTGGTCGGGACAGACCTCAGCTACGAGCAGTACTTC.